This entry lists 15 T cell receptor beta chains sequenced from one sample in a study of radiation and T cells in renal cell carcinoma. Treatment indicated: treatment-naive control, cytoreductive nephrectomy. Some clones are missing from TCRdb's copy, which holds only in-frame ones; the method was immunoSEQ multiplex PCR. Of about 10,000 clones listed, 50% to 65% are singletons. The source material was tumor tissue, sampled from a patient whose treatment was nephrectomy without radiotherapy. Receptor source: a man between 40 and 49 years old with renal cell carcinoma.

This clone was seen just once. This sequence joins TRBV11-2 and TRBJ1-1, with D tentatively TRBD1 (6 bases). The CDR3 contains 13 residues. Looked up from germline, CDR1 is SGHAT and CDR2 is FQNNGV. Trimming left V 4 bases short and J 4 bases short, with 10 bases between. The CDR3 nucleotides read TGTGCCAGCAGCTCCACAGGGCCCACTGAAGCTTTCTTT. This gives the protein CASSSTGPTEAFF.

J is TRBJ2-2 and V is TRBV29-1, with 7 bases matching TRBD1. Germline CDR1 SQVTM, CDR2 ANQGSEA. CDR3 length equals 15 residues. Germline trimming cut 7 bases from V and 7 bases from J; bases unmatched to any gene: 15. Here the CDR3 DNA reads TGCAGCGCTAGAGACCGTGACAGGGTGAGCGGGGAGCTGTTTTTT. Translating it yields CSARDRDRVSGELFF.

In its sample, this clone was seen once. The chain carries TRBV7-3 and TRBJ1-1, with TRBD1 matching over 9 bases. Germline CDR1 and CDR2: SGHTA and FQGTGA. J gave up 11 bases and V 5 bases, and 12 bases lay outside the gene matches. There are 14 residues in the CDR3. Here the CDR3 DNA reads TGTGCCAGCAGCCCCTTACGGGGACAGGGAGGGGCTTTCTTT. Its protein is CASSPLRGQGGAFF.

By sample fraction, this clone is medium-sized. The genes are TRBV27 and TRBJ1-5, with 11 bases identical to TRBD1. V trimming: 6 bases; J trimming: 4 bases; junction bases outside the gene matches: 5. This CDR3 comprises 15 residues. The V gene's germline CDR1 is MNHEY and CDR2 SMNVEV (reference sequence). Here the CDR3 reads CASSSGQGGNQPQHF. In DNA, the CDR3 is TGTGCCAGCAGCTCGGGACAGGGGGGAAATCAGCCCCAGCATTTT.

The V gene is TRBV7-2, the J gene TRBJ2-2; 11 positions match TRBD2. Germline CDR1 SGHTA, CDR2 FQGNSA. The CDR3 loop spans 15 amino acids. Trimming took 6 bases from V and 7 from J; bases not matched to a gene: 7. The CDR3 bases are TGTGCCAGCAGTACCGGGACTAGCGGAGGCGGGGAGCTGTTTTTT. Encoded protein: CASSTGTSGGGELFF.

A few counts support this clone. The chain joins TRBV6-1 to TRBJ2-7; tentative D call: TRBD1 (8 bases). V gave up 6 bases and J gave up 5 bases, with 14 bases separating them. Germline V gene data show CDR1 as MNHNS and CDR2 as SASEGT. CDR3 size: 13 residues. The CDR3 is CASRDRAGDEQYF. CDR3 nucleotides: TGTGCCAGCAGGGACAGGGCGGGAGACGAGCAGTACTTC.

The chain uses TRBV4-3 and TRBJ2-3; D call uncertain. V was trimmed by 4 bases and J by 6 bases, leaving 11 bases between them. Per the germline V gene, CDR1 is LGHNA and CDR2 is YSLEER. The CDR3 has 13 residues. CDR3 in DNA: TGCGCCAGCAGCCCGGACGGTTGGGATACGCAGTATTTT. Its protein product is CASSPDGWDTQYF.

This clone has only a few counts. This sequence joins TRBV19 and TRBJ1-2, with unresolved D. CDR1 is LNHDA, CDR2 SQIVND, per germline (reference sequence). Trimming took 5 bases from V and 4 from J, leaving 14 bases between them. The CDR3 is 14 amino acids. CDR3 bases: TGTGCCAGTAGTCCCCCGGGCAGCCGCTATGGCTACACCTTC. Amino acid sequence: CASSPPGSRYGYTF.

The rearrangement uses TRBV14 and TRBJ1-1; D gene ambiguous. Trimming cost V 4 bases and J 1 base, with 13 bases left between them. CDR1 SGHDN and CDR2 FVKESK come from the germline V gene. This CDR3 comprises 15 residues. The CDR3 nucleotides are TGTGCCAGCAGCCTTACCGGCGGCGGGAACACTGAAGCTTTCTTT. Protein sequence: CASSLTGGGNTEAFF.

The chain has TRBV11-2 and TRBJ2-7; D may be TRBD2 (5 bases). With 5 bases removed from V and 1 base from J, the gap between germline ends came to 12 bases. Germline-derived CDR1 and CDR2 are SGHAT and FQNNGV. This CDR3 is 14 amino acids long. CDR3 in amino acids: CASSPTRGSYEQYV. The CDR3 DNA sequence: TGTGCCAGCAGCCCCACTCGGGGTTCCTACGAGCAGTACGTC.

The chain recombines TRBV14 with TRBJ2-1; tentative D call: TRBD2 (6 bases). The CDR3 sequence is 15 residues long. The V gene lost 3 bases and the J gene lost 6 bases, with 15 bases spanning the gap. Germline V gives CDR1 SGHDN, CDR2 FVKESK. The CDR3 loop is CASSQTAGSGNEQFF. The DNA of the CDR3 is TGTGCCAGCAGCCAGACTGCCGGGAGTGGCAATGAGCAGTTCTTC.

The DNA for the CDR3 is TGTGCCAGCAGTCCGACAGGGGGGCACGAGCAGTACGTC. Its translation is CASSPTGGHEQYV. This chain uses TRBV6-6 with TRBJ2-7, with 9 bases identical to TRBD1. The CDR3 contains 13 residues. The trim removed 5 bases at V and 5 bases at J, leaving 4 bases unmatched. From germline, CDR1 is MNHNY and CDR2 SVGAGI (reference sequence).

CDR3 residues: CASSSPPPGTGVYGYTF. The DNA of the CDR3 is TGTGCCAGCAGTTCCCCACCCCCCGGGACAGGAGTTTATGGCTACACCTTC. The chain carries TRBV28 and TRBJ1-2; 8 bases fit TRBD1. This CDR3 spans 17 amino acids. The germline gives CDR1 MDHEN, CDR2 SYDVKM. The J segment lost 5 bases and the V segment lost 4 bases, leaving 15 bases of the junction unmatched.

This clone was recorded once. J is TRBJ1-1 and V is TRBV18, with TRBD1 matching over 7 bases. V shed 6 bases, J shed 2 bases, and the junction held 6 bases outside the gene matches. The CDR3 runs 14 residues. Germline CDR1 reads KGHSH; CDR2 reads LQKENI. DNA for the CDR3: TGTGCCAGCTCCCGGGACAGTCTTAACACTGAAGCTTTCTTT. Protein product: CASSRDSLNTEAFF.

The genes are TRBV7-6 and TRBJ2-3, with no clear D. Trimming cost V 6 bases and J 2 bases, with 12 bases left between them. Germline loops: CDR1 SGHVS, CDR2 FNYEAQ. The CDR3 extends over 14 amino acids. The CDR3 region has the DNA TGTGCCAGCAGGCCCCTAACCAACACAGATACGCAGTATTTT. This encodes CASRPLTNTDTQYF.